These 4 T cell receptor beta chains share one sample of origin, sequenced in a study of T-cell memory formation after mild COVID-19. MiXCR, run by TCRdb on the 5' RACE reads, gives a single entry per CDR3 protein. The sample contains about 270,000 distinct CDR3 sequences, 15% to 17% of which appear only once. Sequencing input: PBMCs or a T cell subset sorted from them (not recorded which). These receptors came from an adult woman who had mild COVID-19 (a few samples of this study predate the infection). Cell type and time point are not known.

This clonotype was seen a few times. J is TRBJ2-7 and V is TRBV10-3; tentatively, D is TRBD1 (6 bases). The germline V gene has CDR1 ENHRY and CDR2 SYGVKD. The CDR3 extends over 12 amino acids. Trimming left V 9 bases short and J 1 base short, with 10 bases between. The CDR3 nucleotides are TGTGCCATTGGACAGTGGTCCTACGAGCAGTACTTC. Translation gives CAIGQWSYEQYF.

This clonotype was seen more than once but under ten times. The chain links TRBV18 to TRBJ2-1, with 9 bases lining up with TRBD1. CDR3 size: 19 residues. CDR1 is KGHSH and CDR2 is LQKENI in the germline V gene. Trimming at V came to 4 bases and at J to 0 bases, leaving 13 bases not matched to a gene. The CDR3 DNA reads TGTGCCAGCTCACACGCGGGACAGGGCAGAGGGAGCTCCTACAATGAGCAGTTCTTC. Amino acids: CASSHAGQGRGSSYNEQFF.

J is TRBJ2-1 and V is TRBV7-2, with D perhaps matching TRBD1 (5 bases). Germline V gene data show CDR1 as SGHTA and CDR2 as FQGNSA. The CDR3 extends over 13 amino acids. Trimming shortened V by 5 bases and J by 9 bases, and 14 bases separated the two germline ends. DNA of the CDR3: TGTGCCAGCAGCCCCTACCAGGGTCCTGAGCAGTTCTTC. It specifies CASSPYQGPEQFF.

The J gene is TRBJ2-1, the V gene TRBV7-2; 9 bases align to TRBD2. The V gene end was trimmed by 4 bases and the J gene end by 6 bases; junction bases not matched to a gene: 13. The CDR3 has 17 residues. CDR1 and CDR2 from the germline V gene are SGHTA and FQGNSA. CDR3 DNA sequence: TGTGCCAGCAGCTCCCTACTACGTAGCGGGAGAGGCAATGAGCAGTTCTTC. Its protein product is CASSSLLRSGRGNEQFF. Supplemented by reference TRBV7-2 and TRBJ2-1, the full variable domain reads GAGVSQSPSNKVTEKGKDVELRCDPISGHTALYWYRQSLGQGLEFLIYFQGNSAPDKSGLPSDRFSAERTGGSVSTLTIQRTQQEDSAVYLCASSSLLRSGRGNEQFFGPGTRLTVL.